One T cell receptor (beta chain) is described in this entry. Its target is not known. These data are taken from a study of identifying expanded T cells in peripheral blood. Study outcomes and limitations: About 1.2 clones differed between technical replicates, versus approximately 17 and 20 over time. Variance in clone template counts between approximately 2-week samples significantly increased with total template count across all healthy donors.

Germline lookup yields CDR1 MNHEY and CDR2 SVGAGI. The CDR3 sequence is 15 residues long. The V end lost 2 bases, the J end lost 2 bases, and 12 bases lay between the germline ends. This table comes from immunoSEQ multiplex PCR, and its TCRdb copy is limited to in-frame clones, with some not included. Of about 100,000 clones in the sample, 88% are singletons; the top ten hold 5% to 6.5%. Collection occurred without any documented infections or immune events in donors. The sequence came from a person between 18 and 70 years old in good health. The sequencing input was blood. The chain links TRBV6-5 to TRBJ1-1; D is uncertain. In DNA, the CDR3 is TGTGCCAGCAGTTACCGACGGACGGTCAACACTGAAGCTTTCTTT. It yields the protein CASSYRRTVNTEAFF.